These 15 T cell receptor beta chains originate from one sample sequenced in a study of blood T cell repertoires in COVID-19. The protocol was immunoSEQ multiplex PCR, while the TCRdb copy is restricted to in-frame clones and leaves out a portion. The profile covers tens of thousands of clones, with around 73% appearing a single time and about 7.9% taken by the ten largest. Sequencing was performed on peripheral blood. These receptors came from a woman aged 60-70 years with acute or convalescent COVID-19.

The chain uses TRBV5-1 and TRBJ1-2; 11 nucleotides line up with TRBD1. The V gene end was trimmed by 4 bases and the J gene end by 4 bases; junction bases not matched to a gene: 3. The CDR3 length is 14 residues. Germline V lookup: CDR1 SGHRS, CDR2 YFSETQ. CDR3 protein: CASSEGTGGYGYTF. The CDR3 DNA sequence: TGCGCCAGCAGCGAAGGGACAGGGGGCTATGGCTACACCTTC.

V and J are TRBV3-1 (or the pseudogene TRBV3-2) and TRBJ1-2, with unresolved D. Germline assignment: CDR1 LGHDT and CDR2 YNNKEL (reference sequence). The CDR3 loop spans 14 amino acids. Trimming shortened V by 1 base and J by 1 base, and 7 bases separated the two germline ends. The CDR3 spells CASSQAAINYGYTF. In nucleotides, the CDR3 is TGTGCCAGCAGCCAAGCCGCGATTAACTATGGCTACACCTTC.

CDR3 sequence: CASRKSPGQGAGNTEAFF. DNA for the CDR3: TGTGCCAGTAGAAAATCCCCGGGACAGGGGGCCGGGAACACTGAAGCTTTCTTT. This chain links TRBV19 with TRBJ1-1; 12 bases are shared with TRBD1. With 6 bases clipped from V and 1 base from J, the junction kept 12 bases outside the gene matches. CDR1 and CDR2 from the germline V gene are LNHDA and SQIVND (reference sequence). The CDR3 extends over 18 amino acids.

This chain's CDR3 is CASGQGRNQPQHF. In DNA, the CDR3 is TGTGCCAGCGGACAGGGGCGAAATCAGCCCCAGCATTTT. The V and J genes are TRBV2 and TRBJ1-5, with 9 nucleotides matching TRBD1. This CDR3 region has 13 residues. With V trimmed by 8 bases and J by 4 bases, 3 bases remained unmatched. Germline V CDR1 and CDR2: SNHLY, FYNNEI. Full variable domain (missing parts from reference TRBV2 and TRBJ1-5): EPEVTQTPSHQVTQMGQEVILRCVPISNHLYFYWYRQILGQKVEFLVSFYNNEISEKSEIFDDQFSVERPDGSNFTLKIRSTKLEDSAMYFCASGQGRNQPQHFGDGTRLSIL.

This chain uses TRBV9 with TRBJ2-2, with 10 bases lining up with TRBD1. The CDR3 covers 17 residues. From germline, CDR1 is SGDLS and CDR2 YYNGEE. J was trimmed by 6 bases and V by 0 bases; bases with no gene match: 8. CDR3 bases: TGTGCCAGCAGCGTAGGATGGGGACAGGGGATCGCCGGGGAGCTGTTTTTT. Protein sequence: CASSVGWGQGIAGELFF.

This clone appeared a few times. The gene calls are TRBV11-2 and TRBJ2-7; TRBD1 matches at 7 bases. Looked up from germline, CDR1 is SGHAT and CDR2 is FQNNGV. V dropped 7 bases and J dropped 7; count of bases not matched to a gene: 7. The CDR3 covers 12 residues. The CDR3 nucleotides read TGTGCCAGCACGACAGGGTCTGGGGAGCAGTACTTC. Amino acid sequence: CASTTGSGEQYF.

This clone was seen more than once but under ten times. The V call is TRBV5-5, the J call TRBJ1-2; 11 bases fit TRBD1. The J segment lost 3 bases and the V segment lost 4 bases, leaving 5 bases of the junction unmatched. The CDR3 has 15 residues. Per germline, CDR1 SGHKS and CDR2 YYEKEE (reference sequence). The CDR3 is CASSPGTGGHYGYTF. In nucleotides, the CDR3 is TGTGCCAGCAGCCCCGGGACAGGGGGACACTATGGCTACACCTTC. The full variable domain, with the rest looked up from reference TRBV5-5 and TRBJ1-2, is DAGVTQSPTHLIKTRGQQVTLRCSPISGHKSVSWYQQVLGQGPQFIFQYYEKEERGRGNFPDRFSARQFPNYSSELNVNALLLGDSALYLCASSPGTGGHYGYTFGSGTRLTVV.

In DNA, the CDR3 is TGTGCCAGCAGCCAAGATGGGGGGGGGAATGAGCAGTTCTTC. As protein: CASSQDGGGNEQFF. This chain uses TRBV4-2 with TRBJ2-1; 7 bases agree with TRBD2. With V trimmed by 0 bases and J by 7 bases, 3 bases remained unmatched. This CDR3 comprises 14 residues. Looked up from germline, CDR1 is LGHNA and CDR2 is YNFKEQ.

This clone has only one observation. This chain uses TRBV28 with TRBJ2-7; D may be TRBD1 (5 bases). The germline V gene encodes CDR1 MDHEN and CDR2 SYDVKM. Trimming took 8 bases from V and 2 from J, leaving 13 bases between them. The CDR3 contains 13 residues. The CDR3 protein is CASDDSITYEQYF. The CDR3 DNA reads TGTGCCAGCGACGACAGCATTACCTACGAGCAGTACTTC.

This rearrangement joins TRBV10-3 to TRBJ2-3; 12 bases fit TRBD2. The CDR3 is made up of 14 amino acids. The germline gives CDR1 ENHRY, CDR2 SYGVKD. Trimming cost V 10 bases and J 4 bases; bases outside gene matches: 6. The DNA of the CDR3 is TGTGCCACCAAACTAGCGGGGGGCCCAGATACGCAGTATTTT. It encodes CATKLAGGPDTQYF.

This rearrangement joins TRBV24-1 to TRBJ2-3; the D gene is possibly TRBD1 (5 bases). With 6 bases removed from V and 3 bases from J, the gap between germline ends came to 15 bases. The CDR3 spans 15 residues. The germline gives CDR1 KGHDR, CDR2 SFDVKD. CDR3 nucleotide sequence: TGTGCCACCAGTTCCCACAGGTTTGGAACAGATACGCAGTATTTT. Protein sequence: CATSSHRFGTDTQYF.

The V and J genes are TRBV15 and TRBJ2-7; 8 nucleotides match TRBD1. V was pared by 0 bases and J by 1 base, with 8 bases of the junction left unmatched. The CDR3 is 17 residues long. Germline V CDR1 and CDR2: LNHNV, YYDKDF (reference sequence). The CDR3: CATSRDRVGTGSYEQYF. The DNA for the CDR3 is TGTGCCACCAGCAGAGATAGGGTAGGGACAGGATCCTACGAGCAGTACTTC.

The chain carries TRBV5-1 and TRBJ2-3; 8 nucleotides line up with TRBD2. Trimming at V came to 1 base and at J to 4 bases, leaving 11 bases not matched to a gene. CDR1 SGHRS and CDR2 YFSETQ come from the germline V gene. This CDR3 region has 17 residues. This chain's CDR3 is CASSLWGGGTSPDTQYF. The CDR3 DNA follows: TGCGCCAGCAGCTTGTGGGGCGGGGGGACCTCCCCAGATACGCAGTATTTT.

The genes are TRBV10-3 and TRBJ2-5, with a possible D match to TRBD1 (5 bases). V gave up 6 bases and J gave up 2 bases, with 10 bases separating them. In germline, CDR1 is ENHRY, CDR2 SYGVKD. This CDR3 is built from 13 residues. CDR3 sequence (DNA): TGTGCCATCAGGGCCGACAGTCAAGAGACCCAGTACTTC. Protein: CAIRADSQETQYF.

This sequence joins TRBV13 and TRBJ2-1, with 10 bases aligning to TRBD1. The CDR3 length is 15 residues. CDR1 PRHDT and CDR2 FYEKMQ come from the germline V gene (reference sequence). With V trimmed by 5 bases and J by 7 bases, 8 bases remained unmatched. This CDR3 reads CASSPTGTGVNEQFF. In DNA form, the CDR3 reads TGTGCCAGCAGCCCAACCGGGACAGGGGTGAATGAGCAGTTCTTC.